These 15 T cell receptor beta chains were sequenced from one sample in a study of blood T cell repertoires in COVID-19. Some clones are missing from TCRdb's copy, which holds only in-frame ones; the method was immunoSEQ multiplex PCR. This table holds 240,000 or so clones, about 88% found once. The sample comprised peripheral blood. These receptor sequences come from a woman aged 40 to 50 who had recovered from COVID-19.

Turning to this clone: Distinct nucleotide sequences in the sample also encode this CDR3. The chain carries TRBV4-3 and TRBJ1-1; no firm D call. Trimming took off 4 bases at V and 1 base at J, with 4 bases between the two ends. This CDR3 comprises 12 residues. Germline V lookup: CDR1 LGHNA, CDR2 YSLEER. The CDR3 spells CASSRRNTEAFF. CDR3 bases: TGCGCCAGCAGCCGTCGGAACACTGAAGCTTTCTTT.

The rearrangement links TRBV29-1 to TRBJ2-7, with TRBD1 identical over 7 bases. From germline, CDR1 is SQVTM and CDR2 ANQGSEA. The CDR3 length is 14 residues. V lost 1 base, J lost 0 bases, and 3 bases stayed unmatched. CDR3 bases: TGCAGCGTTGAAGCGGGACAGCGCTCCTACGAGCAGTACTTC. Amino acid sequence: CSVEAGQRSYEQYF.

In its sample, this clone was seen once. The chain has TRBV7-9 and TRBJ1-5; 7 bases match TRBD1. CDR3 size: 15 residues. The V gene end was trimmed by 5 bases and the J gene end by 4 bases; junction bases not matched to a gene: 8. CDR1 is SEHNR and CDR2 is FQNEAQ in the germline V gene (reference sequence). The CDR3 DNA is TGTGCCAGCAGCCAAACAGGGGTGAAGAATCAGCCCCAGCATTTT. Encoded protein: CASSQTGVKNQPQHF.

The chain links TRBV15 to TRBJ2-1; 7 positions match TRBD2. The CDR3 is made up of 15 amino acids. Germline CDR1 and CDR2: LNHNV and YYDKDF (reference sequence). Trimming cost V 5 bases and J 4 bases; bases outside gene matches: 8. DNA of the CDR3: TGTGCCACCAGCTCCCCCCCGCGGGGGTACAATGAGCAGTTCTTC. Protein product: CATSSPPRGYNEQFF.

In nucleotides, the CDR3 is TGCAGTGCTAGTATGGGGGGACGTTTATTCTTC. Its protein product is CSASMGGRLFF. The genes are TRBV20-1 and TRBJ2-1; maybe TRBD2 (6 bases). The CDR3 is 11 amino acids. Germline CDR1 reads DFQATT; CDR2 reads SNEGSKA (reference sequence). The V end lost 3 bases, the J end lost 16 bases, and 16 bases lay between the germline ends.

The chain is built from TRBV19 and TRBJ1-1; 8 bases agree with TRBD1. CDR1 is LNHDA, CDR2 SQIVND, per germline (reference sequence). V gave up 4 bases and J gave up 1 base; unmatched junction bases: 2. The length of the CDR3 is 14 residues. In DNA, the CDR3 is TGTGCCAGTAGTAAAGACAGGGGGAACACTGAAGCTTTCTTT. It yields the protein CASSKDRGNTEAFF.

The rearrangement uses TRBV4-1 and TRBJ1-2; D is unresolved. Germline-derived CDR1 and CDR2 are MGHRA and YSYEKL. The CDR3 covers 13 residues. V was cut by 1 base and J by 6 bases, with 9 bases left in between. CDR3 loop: CASSQGGGNGYTF. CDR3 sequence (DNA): TGCGCCAGCAGCCAAGGCGGAGGGAATGGCTACACCTTC.

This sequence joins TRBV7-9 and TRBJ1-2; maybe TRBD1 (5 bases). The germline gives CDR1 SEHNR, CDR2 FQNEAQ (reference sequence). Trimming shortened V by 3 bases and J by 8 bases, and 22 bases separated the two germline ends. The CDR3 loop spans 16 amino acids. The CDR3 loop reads CASSFVPDKQARGYTF. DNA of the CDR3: TGTGCCAGCAGCTTTGTACCGGACAAACAGGCTCGGGGCTACACCTTC.

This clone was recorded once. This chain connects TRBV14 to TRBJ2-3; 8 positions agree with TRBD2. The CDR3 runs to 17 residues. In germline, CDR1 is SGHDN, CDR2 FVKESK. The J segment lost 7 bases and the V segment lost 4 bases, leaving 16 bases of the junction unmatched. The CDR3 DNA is TGTGCCAGCAGCCTTCCCCTTGGCGGGAGGCCCCCGAATACGCAGTATTTT. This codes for CASSLPLGGRPPNTQYF.

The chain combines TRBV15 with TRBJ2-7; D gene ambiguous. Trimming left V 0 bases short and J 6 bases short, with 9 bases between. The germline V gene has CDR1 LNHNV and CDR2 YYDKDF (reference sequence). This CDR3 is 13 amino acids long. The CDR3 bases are TGTGCCACCAGCAGAGATCTGGGCTCCGAGCAGTACTTC. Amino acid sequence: CATSRDLGSEQYF.

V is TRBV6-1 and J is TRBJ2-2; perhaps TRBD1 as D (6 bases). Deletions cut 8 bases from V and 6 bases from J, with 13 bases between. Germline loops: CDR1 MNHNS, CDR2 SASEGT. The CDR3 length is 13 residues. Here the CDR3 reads CASAHREAGELFF. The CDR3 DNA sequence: TGTGCCAGCGCCCACAGGGAAGCCGGGGAGCTGTTTTTT.

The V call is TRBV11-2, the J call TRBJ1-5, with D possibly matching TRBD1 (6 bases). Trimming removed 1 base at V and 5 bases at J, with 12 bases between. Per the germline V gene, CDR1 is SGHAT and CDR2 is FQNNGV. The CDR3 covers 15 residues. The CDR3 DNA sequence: TGTGCCAGCAGCTTAGGGGGGGGCCCCCATCAGCCCCAGCATTTT. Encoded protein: CASSLGGGPHQPQHF.

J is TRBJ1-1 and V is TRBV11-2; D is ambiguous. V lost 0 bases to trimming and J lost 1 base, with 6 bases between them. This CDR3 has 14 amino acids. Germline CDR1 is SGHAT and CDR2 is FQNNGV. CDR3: CASSLETANTEAFF. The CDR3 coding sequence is TGTGCCAGCAGCTTAGAGACTGCGAACACTGAAGCTTTCTTT.

CDR3 nucleotides: TGTGCCAGCAGCCAAGGGCAGGGAGGCACTGAAGCTTTCTTT. It encodes CASSQGQGGTEAFF. The chain recombines TRBV3-1 (or the pseudogene TRBV3-2) with TRBJ1-1, with D tentatively TRBD1 (5 bases). The germline gives CDR1 LGHDT, CDR2 YNNKEL (reference sequence). The CDR3 consists of 14 residues. V was clipped by 1 base and J by 4 bases, with 10 bases between them.

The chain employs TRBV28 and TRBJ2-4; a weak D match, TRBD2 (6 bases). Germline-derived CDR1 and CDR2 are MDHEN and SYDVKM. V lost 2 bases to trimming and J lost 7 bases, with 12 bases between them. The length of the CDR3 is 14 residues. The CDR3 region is CASSLGGLGNIQYF. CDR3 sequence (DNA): TGTGCCAGCAGTTTAGGAGGGTTGGGGAACATTCAGTACTTC.